Following are 32 T cell receptor beta chains from one sample sequenced in a study of blood T cells in healthy people across ages. Together with a sample-barcoded 5' primer, a J-beta primer mix was included in a second PCR lasting about 6 to 12 cycles. TCRdb itself ran the 5' RACE reads through MiXCR, one entry per CDR3 protein. The top ten hold 7.9% of the sample, which has 1.5 million or so distinct CDR3 sequences, around 39% seen once. The sample consisted of blood. These receptors all stem from a woman aged 18-35 years in good health.

The chain couples TRBV6-5 to TRBJ1-6; D unresolved. CDR3 size: 13 residues. The V end lost 2 bases, the J end lost 13 bases, and 12 bases lay between the germline ends. In germline, CDR1 is MNHEY, CDR2 SVGAGI. In nucleotides, the CDR3 is TGTGCCAGCAGTTACGGGAGGCAGTCTCCCCTCCACTTT. Protein sequence: CASSYGRQSPLHF.

This clonotype showed up just a few times. This chain uses TRBV14 with TRBJ2-7, with D perhaps TRBD1 (6 bases). V was cut by 4 bases and J by 10 bases, with 23 bases left in between. The CDR3 is 15 residues long. Germline V gene sequence: CDR1 SGHDN, CDR2 FVKESK. CDR3: CASSLQGRFIFPQYF. CDR3 nucleotide sequence: TGTGCCAGCAGCCTTCAGGGGCGATTCATATTCCCCCAGTACTTC.

The chain combines TRBV20-1 with TRBJ1-5; a weak D match, TRBD1 (5 bases). This CDR3 region has 15 residues. Per the germline V gene, CDR1 is DFQATT and CDR2 is SNEGSKA (reference sequence). The V end was cut by 0 bases, the J end by 0 bases, with 9 bases between. The CDR3 DNA follows: TGCAGTGCTAGAGATCTGGGGGATAGCAATCAGCCCCAGCATTTT. Protein sequence: CSARDLGDSNQPQHF.

In DNA, the CDR3 is TGTGCCAGCAGTATCACTAGCCCTAGCACAGATACGCAGTATTTT. Protein sequence: CASSITSPSTDTQYF. The gene calls are TRBV6-5 and TRBJ2-3; the D gene is possibly TRBD2 (6 bases). Trimming left V 5 bases short and J 0 bases short, with 12 bases between. Germline values: CDR1 MNHEY, CDR2 SVGAGI. The CDR3 is made up of 15 amino acids.

There are a few counts of this clonotype. V and J are TRBV20-1 and TRBJ2-7; D is perhaps TRBD2 (6 bases). Trimming removed 0 bases at V and 7 bases at J, with 16 bases between. Germline-derived CDR1 and CDR2 are DFQATT and SNEGSKA (reference sequence). The CDR3 length is 14 residues. CDR3 sequence (DNA): TGCAGTGCTAGAGACGGGCGGAGGGTGGGAGAGCAGTACTTC. This encodes CSARDGRRVGEQYF.

V usage is TRBV20-1 and J usage is TRBJ2-7; a weak D match, TRBD1 (8 bases). V was shortened by 5 bases and J by 2 bases, with 16 bases between the two germline ends. This CDR3 region has 14 residues. In germline, CDR1 is DFQATT, CDR2 SNEGSKA (reference sequence). In DNA form, the CDR3 reads TGCAGTGCTGCCCGGACAGGGACTACCTACGAGCAGTACTTC. Its translation: CSAARTGTTYEQYF.

In its sample, this clonotype was seen a few times. This rearrangement joins TRBV29-1 to TRBJ2-7; tentative D call: TRBD2 (5 bases). This CDR3 has 12 amino acids. V lost 6 bases to trimming and J lost 3 bases, with 12 bases between them. The germline V gene encodes CDR1 SQVTM and CDR2 ANQGSEA. The CDR3 region has the DNA TGCAGCGTGGCCATGGGAGTCTACGAGCAGTACTTC. Translating it yields CSVAMGVYEQYF.

The chain recombines TRBV28 with TRBJ2-7, with 9 bases lining up with TRBD2. V dropped 7 bases and J dropped 2; count of bases not matched to a gene: 6. The CDR3 runs to 14 residues. Germline-derived CDR1 and CDR2 are MDHEN and SYDVKM. This chain's CDR3 is CASIGTSRTYEQYF. For the CDR3, the DNA is TGTGCCAGCATAGGGACTAGCCGAACCTACGAGCAGTACTTC.

As concerns this clonotype: Mismatch with germline at one junction end may stem from a read error. The chain joins TRBV20-1 to TRBJ2-3; D possibly uses TRBD1 or TRBD2 (5 bases each). The CDR3 runs 16 residues. CDR1 is DFQATT and CDR2 is SNEGSKA in the germline V gene (reference sequence). CDR3 nucleotides: TGCAGTGCTAGCCCCGATAGCGTACCTAGCACAGGTACGCAGTATTTT. Translating gives CSASPDSVPSTGTQYF.

The chain has TRBV20-1 and TRBJ1-1, with D uncertain. The CDR3 is made up of 13 amino acids. The ends were cut back, 4 bases at V and 0 bases at J, with 9 bases in the middle. Germline CDR1 is DFQATT and CDR2 is SNEGSKA (reference sequence). The CDR3 loop is CSATSTMNTEAFF. As DNA, the CDR3 is TGCAGTGCTACCAGCACCATGAACACTGAAGCTTTCTTT.

This clonotype has only a few counts. The V and J genes are TRBV29-1 and TRBJ1-1; D is uncertain. The ends were cut back, 4 bases at V and 0 bases at J, with 6 bases in the middle. Germline lookup yields CDR1 SQVTM and CDR2 ANQGSEA. The CDR3 contains 12 residues. CDR3 region: CSVGGMNTEAFF. The DNA for the CDR3 is TGCAGCGTTGGGGGTATGAACACTGAAGCTTTCTTT.

This clonotype was seen ten or more times. The chain joins TRBV6-5 to TRBJ1-2, with 7 bases matching TRBD1. CDR1 and CDR2 (germline): MNHEY, SVGAGI. The CDR3 length is 14 residues. The J segment lost 5 bases and the V segment lost 4 bases, leaving 7 bases of the junction unmatched. CDR3 DNA: TGTGCCAGCAGTTTGGGGGCGACAGGGTATGGCTACACCTTC. Encoded protein: CASSLGATGYGYTF.

The chain combines TRBV27 with TRBJ2-2; 7 bases agree with TRBD1. This CDR3 is built from 17 residues. V shed 8 bases and J 1 base; nucleotides not matched to a gene: 13. Germline V CDR1 and CDR2: MNHEY, SMNVEV (reference sequence). The CDR3 reads CASGATDRQGNTGELFF. The CDR3 nucleotides are TGTGCCAGCGGTGCCACCGACCGACAGGGGAACACCGGGGAGCTGTTTTTT.

V and J are TRBV27 and TRBJ2-7; TRBD2 agrees at 12 bases. Trimming took 3 bases from V and 0 from J; bases not matched to a gene: 6. Per germline, CDR1 MNHEY and CDR2 SMNVEV (reference sequence). The length of the CDR3 is 17 residues. Here the CDR3 reads CASSFTGTSGPSYEQYF. The CDR3 coding sequence is TGTGCCAGCAGTTTCACCGGGACTAGCGGGCCCTCCTACGAGCAGTACTTC.

This clonotype was found a few times. The chain uses TRBV11-2 and TRBJ2-7, with no clear D. V was clipped by 2 bases and J by 3 bases, with 11 bases between them. CDR3 length: 14 residues. The germline CDR1 and CDR2 sequences are SGHAT and FQNNGV. CDR3: CASSLIFRYYEQYF. The CDR3 DNA is TGTGCCAGCAGCTTAATCTTCCGGTACTACGAGCAGTACTTC.

This clonotype turned up a few times. The CDR3 DNA follows: TGCAGTGCCCCCAGACAGGGAGGCTATGGCTACACCTTC. It is translated as CSAPRQGGYGYTF. V and J are TRBV20-1 and TRBJ1-2; 7 bases map to TRBD1. The germline CDR1 and CDR2 sequences are DFQATT and SNEGSKA (reference sequence). The CDR3 contains 13 residues. J was trimmed by 4 bases and V by 6 bases; bases with no gene match: 8.

This clonotype was detected a few times. A junction boundary mismatches the germline segment, possibly from a read error. The chain recombines TRBV4-1 with TRBJ2-5; 7 bases align to TRBD1. Gene TRBJ2-7 matches the end of the DNA better, so the J call may be wrong. CDR3 length equals 13 residues. The germline gives CDR1 MGHRA, CDR2 YSYEKL. CDR3: CASSPLTGNEQYF. CDR3 nucleotide sequence: TGTGCCAGCAGTCCACTGACAGGGAACGAGCAGTACTTC.

This clonotype was counted only a few times. The chain uses TRBV5-1 and TRBJ2-1; 8 bases fit TRBD1. Trimming at V came to 4 bases and at J to 9 bases, leaving 6 bases not matched to a gene. Germline CDR1 SGHRS, CDR2 YFSETQ. The CDR3 is 13 residues long. The CDR3 protein is CASSPGQESEQFF. DNA for the CDR3: TGCGCCAGCAGCCCGGGACAGGAAAGTGAGCAGTTCTTC. The full variable domain, completed using reference TRBV5-1 and TRBJ2-1, is KAGVTQTPRYLIKTRGQQVTLSCSPISGHRSVSWYQQTPGQGLQFLFEYFSETQRNKGNFPGRFSGRQFSNSRSEMNVSTLELGDSALYLCASSPGQESEQFFGPGTRLTVL.

The chain carries TRBV6-2 or TRBV6-3 and TRBJ2-1; D not resolved. The CDR3 totals 13 residues. The ends were cut back, 7 bases at V and 3 bases at J, with 10 bases in the middle. Germline-derived CDR1 and CDR2 are MNHEY and SVGEGT. The chain's CDR3 is CASTTEDYNEQFF. The CDR3 bases are TGTGCCAGCACCACGGAAGACTACAATGAGCAGTTCTTC.

This clonotype has only one observation. Sequence at one end of the junction differs from germline and may be a read error. The genes are TRBV12-5 and TRBJ2-1, with 13 bases matching TRBD2. The CDR3 is made up of 18 amino acids. Germline CDR1 and CDR2: LGHNT and FRNRAP. The CDR3 DNA reads TGTGCTAGGGGTTCTCCCCCACTAGCGGGAGGGTACCACAATGAGCAGTTCTTC. It yields the protein CARGSPPLAGGYHNEQFF.

A note on this clonotype: Relative to the germline gene, one junction end is altered; a read error may explain this. This rearrangement joins TRBV7-9 to TRBJ2-2; possible D gene TRBD2, 6 bases. In germline, CDR1 is SEHNR, CDR2 FQNEAQ (reference sequence). This CDR3 has 15 amino acids. In nucleotides, the CDR3 is TGTGCCAGCAGCTTAGGGTCGACGGCTACCGGGGAGGTGTTTTTT. Translated: CASSLGSTATGEVFF.

Worth noting for this clonotype: The junction departs from the called germline gene at one end, perhaps through a read error. The chain uses TRBV20-1 and TRBJ2-3; TRBD2 matches at 12 bases. Germline V lookup: CDR1 DFQATT, CDR2 SNEGSKA (reference sequence). This CDR3 has 18 amino acids. CDR3 sequence reads: CGARSPQLAGGAADTQYF. In nucleotides, the CDR3 is TGCGGTGCCAGAAGCCCTCAACTAGCGGGAGGTGCCGCGGATACGCAGTATTTT.

The chain couples TRBV30 to TRBJ2-7; 10 bases line up with TRBD1. V trimming: 4 bases; J trimming: 1 base; junction bases outside the gene matches: 7. This CDR3 region has 15 residues. Germline CDR1 is GTSNPN and CDR2 is SVGIG (reference sequence). The CDR3 bases are TGTGCCTGGAATTTTCCGGGACAGGGGTCCTACGAGCAGTACTTC. This sequence encodes CAWNFPGQGSYEQYF. Full variable domain (remainder filled in from reference TRBV30 and TRBJ2-7): SQTIHQWPATLVQPVGSPLSLECTVEGTSNPNLYWYRQAAGRGLQLLFYSVGIGQISSEVPQNLSASRPQDRQFILSSKKLLLSDSGFYLCAWNFPGQGSYEQYFGPGTRLTVT.

The chain combines TRBV20-1 with TRBJ2-3, with a possible D match to TRBD2 (6 bases). V lost 2 bases and J 8 bases, leaving 20 bases between the germline ends. CDR3 length: 15 amino acids. The germline V gene encodes CDR1 DFQATT and CDR2 SNEGSKA (reference sequence). CDR3 sequence reads: CSARITGTASGTQYF. The CDR3 DNA sequence: TGCAGTGCTAGAATTACCGGGACTGCGTCCGGTACGCAGTATTTT.

This clonotype was observed a single time. A clone one base away is much larger, so this may be a read error. The chain combines TRBV13 with TRBJ2-7; D gene ambiguous. Trimming took off 4 bases at V and 3 bases at J, with 7 bases between the two ends. The CDR3 has 12 amino acids. Germline CDR1 and CDR2: PRHDT and FYEKMQ (reference sequence). This chain's CDR3 is CASSSRYYEQYF. DNA of the CDR3: TGTGCCAGCAGCTCCCGTTACTACGAGCAGTACTTC.

V and J are TRBV6-1 and TRBJ1-1; D may be TRBD1 (6 bases). Germline V gene lookup returns CDR1 MNHNS and CDR2 SASEGT. The ends were cut back, 7 bases at V and 0 bases at J, with 12 bases in the middle. CDR3 length: 14 residues. This CDR3 reads CASTEDRLNTEAFF. The CDR3, as DNA: TGTGCCAGCACCGAGGACAGATTGAACACTGAAGCTTTCTTT.

The chain links TRBV20-1 to TRBJ1-2; the D gene is possibly TRBD1 (6 bases). CDR1 and CDR2 (germline): DFQATT, SNEGSKA (reference sequence). V lost 5 bases, J lost 8 bases, and 18 bases lay in between. This CDR3 region has 13 residues. In nucleotides, the CDR3 is TGCAGTGCTCCGTCAAGCGGGGGGCGCGGCTACACCTTC. This gives the protein CSAPSSGGRGYTF.

The chain carries TRBV7-3 and TRBJ1-2, with a tentative D call TRBD1 (6 bases). The CDR3 covers 13 residues. In germline, CDR1 is SGHTA, CDR2 FQGTGA. V shed 2 bases and J shed 8 bases, with 12 bases lying between them. The chain's CDR3 is CASSLGAGEGYTF. The CDR3 DNA reads TGTGCCAGCAGCTTAGGGGCAGGGGAAGGCTACACCTTC.

CDR3 region: CASRKGVSGATGTDTQYF. Written as DNA, the CDR3 is TGTGCCAGCAGGAAGGGGGTTAGCGGGGCAACGGGTACAGATACGCAGTATTTT. The chain combines TRBV2 with TRBJ2-3; 8 nucleotides match TRBD2. Germline CDR1 is SNHLY and CDR2 is FYNNEI. The CDR3 consists of 18 residues. V shed 6 bases, J shed 3 bases, and the junction held 17 bases outside the gene matches.

The chain links TRBV20-1 to TRBJ2-7; D gene unclear. The CDR3 runs 13 residues. CDR1 DFQATT and CDR2 SNEGSKA come from the germline V gene (reference sequence). V was cut by 0 bases and J by 5 bases, with 11 bases left in between. The CDR3 protein is CSARDPDSHEQYF. The CDR3 coding sequence is TGCAGTGCTAGAGATCCAGACTCTCACGAGCAGTACTTC.

V usage is TRBV28 and J usage is TRBJ1-2; TRBD1 aligns across 7 bases. V shed 6 bases, J shed 5 bases, and the junction held 9 bases outside the gene matches. Per germline, CDR1 MDHEN and CDR2 SYDVKM. CDR3 length: 14 amino acids. The CDR3 DNA reads as TGTGCCAGCAGGACAGGGATAAGTACTTATGGCTACACCTTC. Translation gives CASRTGISTYGYTF.

V and J are TRBV9 and TRBJ2-7; D possibly matches TRBD1 or TRBD2 (5 bases each). The CDR3 runs to 16 residues. Trimming removed 1 base at V and 1 base at J, with 15 bases between. The germline V gene has CDR1 SGDLS and CDR2 YYNGEE. The CDR3, as DNA: TGTGCCAGCAGCGTATTCATAAGGAGGACATCCTACGAGCAGTACTTC. Protein sequence: CASSVFIRRTSYEQYF.